These T cell receptor beta chains were read from a single sample in a study of Graves' ophthalmopathy and Graves' hyperthyroidism. TCRdb fed the multiplex PCR reads into MiXCR, producing one record per CDR3 protein. The sample holds 500,000 to 800,000 distinct CDR3 sequences, about 41% seen once. The material sequenced was peripheral blood. The receptors shown here come from an adult man with Graves' ophthalmopathy. The CDR3 runs from the conserved cysteine through the conserved F or W. The D gene is left open where the match is weak. A row's size may be missing; if present it is once, few, many or a size class.

V gene: TRBV2; clone size: .; J gene: TRBJ1-5; D gene: .; CDR3 DNA: TGTGCCAGCAGTGAACTAGGGGAGCATTTT; CDR3 protein: CASSELGEHF
V gene: TRBV7-9; clone size: many; J gene: TRBJ1-5; D gene: .; CDR3 DNA: TGTGCCAGCAGCTTTTCCGACGGGCATAAGCCCCAGCATTTT; CDR3 protein: CASSFSDGHKPQHF
V gene: TRBV2; clone size: many; J gene: TRBJ2-5; D gene: TRBD2; CDR3 DNA: TGTGCCAGCAGGAGCCTGGGACTAGCGGAAGAGACCCAGTACTTC; CDR3 protein: CASRSLGLAEETQYF
V gene: TRBV12-3/TRBV12-4; clone size: .; J gene: TRBJ2-3; D gene: .; CDR3 DNA: TGTGCCAGCAGTCAGGATGCAGATACGCAGTATTTT; CDR3 protein: CASSQDADTQYF
V gene: TRBV7-8; clone size: many; J gene: TRBJ2-5; D gene: TRBD2; CDR3 DNA: TGTGCCAGCAGCTTATCTGTAACTAGCGGGGGTTCCGGGTTAGAGACCCAGTACTTC; CDR3 protein: CASSLSVTSGGSGLETQYF
V gene: TRBV25-1; clone size: once; J gene: TRBJ1-5; D gene: .; CDR3 DNA: TGTGCCAGCAGTGACGGGCAGTACGAGCATTTT; CDR3 protein: CASSDGQYEHF
V gene: TRBV10-3; clone size: .; J gene: TRBJ1-1; D gene: TRBD1; CDR3 DNA: TGTGCCATCAGGGAGGACAGGGGAAGCACTGAAGCTTTCTTT; CDR3 protein: CAIREDRGSTEAFF
V gene: TRBV2; clone size: many; J gene: TRBJ2-7; D gene: .; CDR3 DNA: TGTGCCAGCAGGAGGGCCCCGGGGCCCGAGCAGTACTTC; CDR3 protein: CASRRAPGPEQYF
V gene: TRBV20-1; clone size: many; J gene: TRBJ2-7; D gene: TRBD1; CDR3 DNA: TGCAGTGCCATTTCGGACAGGGATTACTACGAGCAGTACTTC; CDR3 protein: CSAISDRDYYEQYF
V gene: TRBV12-3/TRBV12-4; clone size: few; J gene: TRBJ2-2; D gene: TRBD2; CDR3 DNA: TGTGCCAGCACGCGACTAGCGGGGGGCCAACCTACCGGGGAGCTGTTTTTT; CDR3 protein: CASTRLAGGQPTGELFF
V gene: TRBV6-1; clone size: .; J gene: TRBJ2-7; D gene: .; CDR3 DNA: TGTGCCAGCAGCAACAGGGACCCCTACGAGCAGTACTTC; CDR3 protein: CASSNRDPYEQYF
V gene: TRBV5-1; clone size: .; J gene: TRBJ1-5; D gene: .; CDR3 DNA: TGCGCCAGCAGCTTGGACGGGACAAATAATCAGCCCCAGCATTTT; CDR3 protein: CASSLDGTNNQPQHF
V gene: TRBV6-5; clone size: many; J gene: TRBJ2-5; D gene: TRBD1; CDR3 DNA: TGTGCCAGCAGTTCTTGGGGACAGGGGGCGCCCCAGTACTTC; CDR3 protein: CASSSWGQGAPQYF
V gene: TRBV29-1; clone size: .; J gene: TRBJ2-7; D gene: .; CDR3 DNA: TGCAGCGTAGACGGCAGGGGACACGAGCAGTACTTC; CDR3 protein: CSVDGRGHEQYF
V gene: TRBV2; clone size: few; J gene: TRBJ2-1; D gene: TRBD2; CDR3 DNA: TGTGCCAGCCAATCGCTAGCGGGAGAGCAGTTCTTC; CDR3 protein: CASQSLAGEQFF
V gene: TRBV9; clone size: .; J gene: TRBJ1-1; D gene: .; CDR3 DNA: TGTGCCAGCAGTTCCTGGGGGGCGGCGAACACTGAAGCTTTCTTT; CDR3 protein: CASSSWGAANTEAFF
V gene: TRBV15; clone size: .; J gene: TRBJ1-6; D gene: TRBD1; CDR3 DNA: TGTGCCACCGGACAGGGCGAAGGTTCATCCCTCCACTTT; CDR3 protein: CATGQGEGSSLHF
V gene: TRBV2; clone size: .; J gene: TRBJ2-6; D gene: .; CDR3 DNA: TGTGCCAGCCAAGAGAGGTCCTCTGGGGCCAACGTCCTGACTTTC; CDR3 protein: CASQERSSGANVLTF
V gene: TRBV5-1; clone size: .; J gene: TRBJ2-5; D gene: .; CDR3 DNA: TGCGCCAGCAGCGGGGTGCAGGACGAGACCCAGTACTTC; CDR3 protein: CASSGVQDETQYF
V gene: TRBV10-2; clone size: many; J gene: TRBJ1-5; D gene: TRBD1; CDR3 DNA: TGCGCCACTGCGGGACAGGGATCTCAGCCCCAGCATTTT; CDR3 protein: CATAGQGSQPQHF
V gene: TRBV4-2; clone size: .; J gene: TRBJ1-1; D gene: .; CDR3 DNA: TGTGCCAGCAGCCACGGACGGGGGAACACTGAAGCTTTCTTT; CDR3 protein: CASSHGRGNTEAFF
V gene: TRBV5-1; clone size: few; J gene: TRBJ1-4; D gene: .; CDR3 DNA: TGCGCCAGCAGCTTGTCCGGAGGAACTACAACTAATGAAAAACTGTTTTTT; CDR3 protein: CASSLSGGTTTNEKLFF
V gene: TRBV27; clone size: .; J gene: TRBJ1-2; D gene: .; CDR3 DNA: TGTGCCAGCACTACGGGAGGAAACTATGGCTACACCTTC; CDR3 protein: CASTTGGNYGYTF
V gene: TRBV7-8; clone size: .; J gene: TRBJ2-7; D gene: .; CDR3 DNA: TGTGCCAGCAGGCAGAACCCCCTAACTTCCTACGAGCAGTACTTC; CDR3 protein: CASRQNPLTSYEQYF
V gene: TRBV10-2; clone size: many; J gene: TRBJ1-6; D gene: .; CDR3 DNA: TGCGCCAGCAGTGACGACGGAAGACATAATTCACCCCTCCACTTT; CDR3 protein: CASSDDGRHNSPLHF
V gene: TRBV24-1; clone size: many; J gene: TRBJ1-1; D gene: TRBD1; CDR3 DNA: TGTGCCACCAGTGATCATACCGGGACAGGGATTTTCCGAGCTTTCTTT; CDR3 protein: CATSDHTGTGIFRAFF
V gene: TRBV9; clone size: many; J gene: TRBJ1-1; D gene: .; CDR3 DNA: TGTGCCAGCAGCGTAGTTGACACTGAAGCTTTCTTT; CDR3 protein: CASSVVDTEAFF
V gene: TRBV9; clone size: many; J gene: TRBJ1-2; D gene: .; CDR3 DNA: TGTGCCAGCAGCGTAGCTGGGCAACTTAACTATGGCTACACCTTC; CDR3 protein: CASSVAGQLNYGYTF
V gene: TRBV10-3; clone size: .; J gene: TRBJ2-7; D gene: TRBD2; CDR3 DNA: TGTGCCATCAGCACTAGCGGGGACTCCTACGAGCAGTACTTC; CDR3 protein: CAISTSGDSYEQYF
V gene: TRBV7-9; clone size: many; J gene: TRBJ2-7; D gene: .; CDR3 DNA: TGTGCCAGCAGCTTAGACGCGGCCTACGAGCAGTACTTC; CDR3 protein: CASSLDAAYEQYF
V gene: TRBV12-3/TRBV12-4; clone size: many; J gene: TRBJ2-6; D gene: .; CDR3 DNA: TGTGCCAGCAGTTTCGGCGGGCTTAACTCTGGGGCCAACGTCCTGACTTTC; CDR3 protein: CASSFGGLNSGANVLTF
V gene: TRBV4-3; clone size: .; J gene: TRBJ2-7; D gene: TRBD2; CDR3 DNA: TGCGCCAGCAGCCAAGATACGGGGGGGCTTTACGAGCAGTACTTC; CDR3 protein: CASSQDTGGLYEQYF